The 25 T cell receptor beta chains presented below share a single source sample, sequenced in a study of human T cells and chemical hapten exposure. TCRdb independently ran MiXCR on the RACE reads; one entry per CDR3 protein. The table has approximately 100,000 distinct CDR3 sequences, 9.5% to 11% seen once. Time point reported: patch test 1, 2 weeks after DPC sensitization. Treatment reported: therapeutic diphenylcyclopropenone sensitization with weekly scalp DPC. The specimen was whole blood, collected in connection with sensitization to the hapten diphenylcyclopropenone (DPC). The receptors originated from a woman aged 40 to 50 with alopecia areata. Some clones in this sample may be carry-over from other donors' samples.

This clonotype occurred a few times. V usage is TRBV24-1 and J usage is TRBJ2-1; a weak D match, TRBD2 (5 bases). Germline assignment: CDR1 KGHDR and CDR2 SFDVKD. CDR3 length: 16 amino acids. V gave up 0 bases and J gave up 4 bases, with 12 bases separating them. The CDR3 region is CATSDLGSVGYNEQFF. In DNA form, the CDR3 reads TGTGCCACCAGTGATTTGGGGAGCGTTGGGTACAATGAGCAGTTCTTC.

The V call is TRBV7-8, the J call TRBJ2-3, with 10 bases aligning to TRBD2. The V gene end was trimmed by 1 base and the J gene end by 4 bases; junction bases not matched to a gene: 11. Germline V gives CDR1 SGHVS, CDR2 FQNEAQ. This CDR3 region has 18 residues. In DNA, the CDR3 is TGTGCCAGCAGCTTAGGACGCCCTAGCGGGAGTGCTGCAGATACGCAGTATTTT. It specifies CASSLGRPSGSAADTQYF.

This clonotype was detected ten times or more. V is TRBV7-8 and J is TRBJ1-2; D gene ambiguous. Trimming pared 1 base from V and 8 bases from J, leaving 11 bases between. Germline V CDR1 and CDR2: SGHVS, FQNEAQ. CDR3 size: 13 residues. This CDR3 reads CASSLETHKGYTF. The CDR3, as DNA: TGTGCCAGCAGCTTAGAAACCCACAAAGGCTACACCTTC.

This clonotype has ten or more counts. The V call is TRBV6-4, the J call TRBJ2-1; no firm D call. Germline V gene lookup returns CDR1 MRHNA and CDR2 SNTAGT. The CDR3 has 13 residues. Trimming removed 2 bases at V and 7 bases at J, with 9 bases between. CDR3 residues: CASSDRARNEQFF. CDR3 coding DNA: TGTGCCAGCAGTGACCGAGCACGGAATGAGCAGTTCTTC.

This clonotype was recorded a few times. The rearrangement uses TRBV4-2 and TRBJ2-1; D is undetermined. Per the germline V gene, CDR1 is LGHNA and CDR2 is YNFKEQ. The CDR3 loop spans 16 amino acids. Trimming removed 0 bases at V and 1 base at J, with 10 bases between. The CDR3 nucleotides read TGTGCCAGCAGCCAAGATAGAGGAGTTTCCTACAATGAGCAGTTCTTC. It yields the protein CASSQDRGVSYNEQFF.

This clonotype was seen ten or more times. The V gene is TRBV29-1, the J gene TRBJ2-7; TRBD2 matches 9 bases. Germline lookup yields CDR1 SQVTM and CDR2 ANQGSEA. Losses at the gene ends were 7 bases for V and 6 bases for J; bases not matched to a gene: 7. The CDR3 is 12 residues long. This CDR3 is CSAGTSYREQYF. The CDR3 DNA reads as TGCAGCGCCGGGACTAGCTACCGCGAGCAGTACTTC.

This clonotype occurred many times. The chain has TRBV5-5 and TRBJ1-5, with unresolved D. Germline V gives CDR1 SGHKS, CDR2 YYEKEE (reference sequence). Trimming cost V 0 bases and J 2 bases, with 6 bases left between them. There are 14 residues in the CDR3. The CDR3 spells CASSLAAGNQPQHF. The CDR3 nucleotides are TGTGCCAGCAGCTTGGCGGCTGGCAATCAGCCCCAGCATTTT.

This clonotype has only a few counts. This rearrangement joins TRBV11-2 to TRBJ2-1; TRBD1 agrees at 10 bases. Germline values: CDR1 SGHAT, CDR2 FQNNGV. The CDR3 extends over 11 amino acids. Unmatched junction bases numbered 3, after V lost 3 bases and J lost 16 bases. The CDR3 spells CASSLGTGVFF. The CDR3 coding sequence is TGTGCCAGCAGCTTGGGGACAGGGGTTTTCTTC.

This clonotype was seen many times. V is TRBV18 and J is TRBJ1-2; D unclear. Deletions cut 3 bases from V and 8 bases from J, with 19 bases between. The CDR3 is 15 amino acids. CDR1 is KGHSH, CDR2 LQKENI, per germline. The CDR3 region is CASSPRVGNQGGYTF. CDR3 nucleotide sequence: TGTGCCAGCTCACCGCGTGTAGGGAATCAAGGAGGCTACACCTTC.

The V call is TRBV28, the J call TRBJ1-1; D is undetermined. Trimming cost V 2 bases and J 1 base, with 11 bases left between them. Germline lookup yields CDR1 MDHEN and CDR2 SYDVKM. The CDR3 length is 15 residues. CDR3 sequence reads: CASSLNGVGNTEAFF. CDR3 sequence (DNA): TGTGCCAGCAGTTTAAACGGGGTAGGGAACACTGAAGCTTTCTTT.

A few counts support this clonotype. The CDR3 protein is CASSLGTGSRFLTGELFF. The CDR3 region has the DNA TGTGCCAGCAGCTTAGGGACGGGCAGTCGGTTTCTTACCGGGGAGCTGTTTTTT. The chain has TRBV7-9 and TRBJ2-2; no clear D gene. CDR3 size: 18 residues. The germline CDR1 and CDR2 sequences are SEHNR and FQNEAQ (reference sequence). Trimming left V 1 base short and J 5 bases short, with 20 bases between.

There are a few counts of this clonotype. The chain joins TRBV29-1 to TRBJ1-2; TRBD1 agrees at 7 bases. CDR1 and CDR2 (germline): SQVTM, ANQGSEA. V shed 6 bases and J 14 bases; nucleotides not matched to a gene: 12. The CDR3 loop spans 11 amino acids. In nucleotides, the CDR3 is TGCAGCGTCGGTGGAGGAGGGGGCGCAACCTTC. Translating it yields CSVGGGGGATF. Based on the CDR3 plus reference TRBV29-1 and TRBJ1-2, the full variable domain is SAVISQKPSRDICQRGTSLTIQCQVDSQVTMMFWYRQQPGQSLTLIATANQGSEATYESGFVIDKFPISRPNLTFSTLTVSNMSPEDSSIYLCSVGGGGGATFGSGTRLTVV.

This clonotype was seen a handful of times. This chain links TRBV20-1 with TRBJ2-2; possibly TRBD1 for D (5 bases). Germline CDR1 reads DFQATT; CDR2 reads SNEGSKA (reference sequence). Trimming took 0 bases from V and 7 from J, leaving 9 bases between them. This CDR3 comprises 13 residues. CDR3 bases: TGCAGTGCTAGAGAAGGGGTGGTCGGGGAGCTGTTTTTT. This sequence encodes CSAREGVVGELFF.

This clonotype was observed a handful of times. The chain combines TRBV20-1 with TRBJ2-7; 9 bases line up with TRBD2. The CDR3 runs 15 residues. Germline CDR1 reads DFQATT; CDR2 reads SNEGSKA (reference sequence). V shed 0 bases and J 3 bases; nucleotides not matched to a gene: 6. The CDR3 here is CSARDSGRRGYEQYF. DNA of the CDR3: TGCAGTGCTAGAGATAGCGGGAGAAGGGGCTACGAGCAGTACTTC.

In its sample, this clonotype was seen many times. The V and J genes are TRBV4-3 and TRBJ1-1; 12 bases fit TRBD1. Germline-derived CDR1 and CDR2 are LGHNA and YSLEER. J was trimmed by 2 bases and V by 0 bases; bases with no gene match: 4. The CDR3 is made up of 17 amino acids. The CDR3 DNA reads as TGCGCCAGCAGCCAAGAGGGGACAGGGGGCCTAAACACTGAAGCTTTCTTT. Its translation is CASSQEGTGGLNTEAFF.

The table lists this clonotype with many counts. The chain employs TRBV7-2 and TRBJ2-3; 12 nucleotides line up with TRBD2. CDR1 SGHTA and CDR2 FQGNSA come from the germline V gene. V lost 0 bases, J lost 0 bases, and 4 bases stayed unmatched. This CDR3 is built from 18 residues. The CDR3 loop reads CASSLAGLAGTSTDTQYF. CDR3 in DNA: TGTGCCAGCAGCTTAGCCGGACTAGCGGGGACTAGCACAGATACGCAGTATTTT.

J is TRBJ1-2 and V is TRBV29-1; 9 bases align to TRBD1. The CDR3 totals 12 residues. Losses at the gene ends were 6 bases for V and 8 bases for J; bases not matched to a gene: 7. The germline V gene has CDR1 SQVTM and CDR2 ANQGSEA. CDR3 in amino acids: CSVEQGAPGYTF. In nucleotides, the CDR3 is TGCAGCGTCGAACAGGGGGCGCCGGGCTACACCTTC.

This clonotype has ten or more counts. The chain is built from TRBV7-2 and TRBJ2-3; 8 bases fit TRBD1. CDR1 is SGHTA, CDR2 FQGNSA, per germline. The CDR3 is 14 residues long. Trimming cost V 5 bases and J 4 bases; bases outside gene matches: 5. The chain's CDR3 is CASSPDRAADTQYF. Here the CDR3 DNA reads TGTGCCAGCAGCCCGGACAGGGCCGCAGATACGCAGTATTTT. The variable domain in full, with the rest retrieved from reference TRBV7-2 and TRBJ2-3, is GAGVSQSPSNKVTEKGKDVELRCDPISGHTALYWYRQSLGQGLEFLIYFQGNSAPDKSGLPSDRFSAERTGGSVSTLTIQRTQQEDSAVYLCASSPDRAADTQYFGPGTRLTVL.

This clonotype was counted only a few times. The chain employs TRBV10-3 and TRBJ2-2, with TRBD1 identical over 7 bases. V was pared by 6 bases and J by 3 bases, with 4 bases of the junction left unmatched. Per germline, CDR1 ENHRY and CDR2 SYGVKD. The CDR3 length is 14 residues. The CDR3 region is CAIRTGTDTGELFF. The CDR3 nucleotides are TGTGCCATCAGGACAGGGACGGACACCGGGGAGCTGTTTTTT.

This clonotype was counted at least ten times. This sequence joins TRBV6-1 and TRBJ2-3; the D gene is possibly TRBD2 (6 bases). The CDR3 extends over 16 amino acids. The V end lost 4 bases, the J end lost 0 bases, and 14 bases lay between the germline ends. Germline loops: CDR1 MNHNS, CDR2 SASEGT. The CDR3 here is CASSGGDGRSTDTQYF. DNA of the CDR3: TGTGCCAGCAGTGGGGGGGACGGCCGTAGCACAGATACGCAGTATTTT.

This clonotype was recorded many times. As DNA, the CDR3 is TGTGCCATCAGCGGACTAGCGGGGGGCCAAAGCTCCTACAATGAGCAGTTCTTC. As protein: CAISGLAGGQSSYNEQFF. The V and J genes are TRBV10-3 and TRBJ2-1, with 14 bases lining up with TRBD2. CDR1 ENHRY and CDR2 SYGVKD come from the germline V gene. The CDR3 runs 18 residues. The V and J ends lost 6 bases and 0 bases, in that order; junction bases with no gene match: 7.

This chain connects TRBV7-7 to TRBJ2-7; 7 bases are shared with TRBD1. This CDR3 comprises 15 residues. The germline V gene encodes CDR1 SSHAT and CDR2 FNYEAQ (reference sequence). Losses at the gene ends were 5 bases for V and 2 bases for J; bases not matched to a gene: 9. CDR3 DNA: TGTGCCAGCAGCCCCCTGACAGGGAAGCCCTACGAGCAGTACTTC. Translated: CASSPLTGKPYEQYF.

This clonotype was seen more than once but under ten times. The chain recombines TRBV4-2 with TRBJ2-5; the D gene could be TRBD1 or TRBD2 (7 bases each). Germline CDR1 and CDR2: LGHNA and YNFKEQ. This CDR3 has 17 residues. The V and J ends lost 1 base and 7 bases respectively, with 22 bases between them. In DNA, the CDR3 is TGTGCCAGCAGCCAAGGGGAGGGACAGACCCGCGCGGGGACCCAGTACTTC. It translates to CASSQGEGQTRAGTQYF.

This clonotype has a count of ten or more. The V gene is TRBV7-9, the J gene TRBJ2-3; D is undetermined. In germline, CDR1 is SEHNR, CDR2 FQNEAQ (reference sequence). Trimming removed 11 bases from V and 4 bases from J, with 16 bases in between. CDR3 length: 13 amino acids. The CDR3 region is CAGIASAADTQYF. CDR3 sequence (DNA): TGTGCCGGCATAGCAAGCGCCGCAGATACGCAGTATTTT. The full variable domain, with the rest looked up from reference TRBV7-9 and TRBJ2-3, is DTGVSQNPRHKITKRGQNVTFRCDPISEHNRLYWYRQTLGQGPEFLTYFQNEAQLEKSRLLSDRFSAERPKGSFSTLEIQRTEQGDSAMYLCAGIASAADTQYFGPGTRLTVL.

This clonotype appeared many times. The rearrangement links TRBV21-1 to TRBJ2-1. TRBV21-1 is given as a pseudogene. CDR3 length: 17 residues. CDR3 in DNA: TGTGCCAGCAGCCTTAAAGGCGGTCCGAACATTCCTAATGAGCAGTTCTTC. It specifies CASSLKGGPNIPNEQFF.